The TCR beta chain under discussion was sequenced for a study of early T cells in non-severe SARS-CoV-2 infection. This clonotype was detected many times. The CDR3 consists of 14 residues. CDR1 is GTSNPN and CDR2 is SVGIG in the germline V gene (reference sequence). Trimming took 2 bases from V and 8 from J, leaving 18 bases between them. TCRdb ran MiXCR on the 5' RACE reads and lists one entry per CDR3 protein. The data hold some 62,000 distinct CDR3 sequences, with approximately 9.3% observed a single time. Input material: whole blood. The chain couples TRBV30 to TRBJ1-2; no clear D. This clonotype originated in an adult who was a healthcare worker with PCR-confirmed SARS-CoV-2 infection or an uninfected control (not recorded which). CDR3 sequence: CAWSRGRTFRGYTF. The CDR3 DNA reads TGTGCCTGGAGTCGAGGACGGACCTTCAGAGGCTACACCTTC.